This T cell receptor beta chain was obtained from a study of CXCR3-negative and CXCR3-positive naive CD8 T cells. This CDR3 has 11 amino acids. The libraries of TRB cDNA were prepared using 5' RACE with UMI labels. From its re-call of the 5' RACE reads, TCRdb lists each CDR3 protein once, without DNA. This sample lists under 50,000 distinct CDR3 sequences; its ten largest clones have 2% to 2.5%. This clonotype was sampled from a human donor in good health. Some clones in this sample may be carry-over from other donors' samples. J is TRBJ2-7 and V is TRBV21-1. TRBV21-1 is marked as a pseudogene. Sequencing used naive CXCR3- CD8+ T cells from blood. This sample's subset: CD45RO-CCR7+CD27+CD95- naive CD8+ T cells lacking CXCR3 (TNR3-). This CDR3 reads CASSIRSEQYF.